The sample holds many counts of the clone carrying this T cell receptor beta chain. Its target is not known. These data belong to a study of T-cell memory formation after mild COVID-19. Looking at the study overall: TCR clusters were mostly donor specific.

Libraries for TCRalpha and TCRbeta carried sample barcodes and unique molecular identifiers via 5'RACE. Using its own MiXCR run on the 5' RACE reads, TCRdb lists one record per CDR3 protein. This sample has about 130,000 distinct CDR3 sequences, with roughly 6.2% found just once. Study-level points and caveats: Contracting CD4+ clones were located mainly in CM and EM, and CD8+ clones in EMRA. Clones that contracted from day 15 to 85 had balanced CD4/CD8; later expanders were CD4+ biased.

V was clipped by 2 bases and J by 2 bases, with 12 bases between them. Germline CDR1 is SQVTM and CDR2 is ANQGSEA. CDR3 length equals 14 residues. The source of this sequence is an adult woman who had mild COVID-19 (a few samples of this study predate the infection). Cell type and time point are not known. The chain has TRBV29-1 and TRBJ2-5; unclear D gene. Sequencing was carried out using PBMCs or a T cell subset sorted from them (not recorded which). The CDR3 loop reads CSVEKRNLQETQYF. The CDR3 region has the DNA TGCAGCGTTGAAAAGCGTAACTTACAAGAGACCCAGTACTTC.